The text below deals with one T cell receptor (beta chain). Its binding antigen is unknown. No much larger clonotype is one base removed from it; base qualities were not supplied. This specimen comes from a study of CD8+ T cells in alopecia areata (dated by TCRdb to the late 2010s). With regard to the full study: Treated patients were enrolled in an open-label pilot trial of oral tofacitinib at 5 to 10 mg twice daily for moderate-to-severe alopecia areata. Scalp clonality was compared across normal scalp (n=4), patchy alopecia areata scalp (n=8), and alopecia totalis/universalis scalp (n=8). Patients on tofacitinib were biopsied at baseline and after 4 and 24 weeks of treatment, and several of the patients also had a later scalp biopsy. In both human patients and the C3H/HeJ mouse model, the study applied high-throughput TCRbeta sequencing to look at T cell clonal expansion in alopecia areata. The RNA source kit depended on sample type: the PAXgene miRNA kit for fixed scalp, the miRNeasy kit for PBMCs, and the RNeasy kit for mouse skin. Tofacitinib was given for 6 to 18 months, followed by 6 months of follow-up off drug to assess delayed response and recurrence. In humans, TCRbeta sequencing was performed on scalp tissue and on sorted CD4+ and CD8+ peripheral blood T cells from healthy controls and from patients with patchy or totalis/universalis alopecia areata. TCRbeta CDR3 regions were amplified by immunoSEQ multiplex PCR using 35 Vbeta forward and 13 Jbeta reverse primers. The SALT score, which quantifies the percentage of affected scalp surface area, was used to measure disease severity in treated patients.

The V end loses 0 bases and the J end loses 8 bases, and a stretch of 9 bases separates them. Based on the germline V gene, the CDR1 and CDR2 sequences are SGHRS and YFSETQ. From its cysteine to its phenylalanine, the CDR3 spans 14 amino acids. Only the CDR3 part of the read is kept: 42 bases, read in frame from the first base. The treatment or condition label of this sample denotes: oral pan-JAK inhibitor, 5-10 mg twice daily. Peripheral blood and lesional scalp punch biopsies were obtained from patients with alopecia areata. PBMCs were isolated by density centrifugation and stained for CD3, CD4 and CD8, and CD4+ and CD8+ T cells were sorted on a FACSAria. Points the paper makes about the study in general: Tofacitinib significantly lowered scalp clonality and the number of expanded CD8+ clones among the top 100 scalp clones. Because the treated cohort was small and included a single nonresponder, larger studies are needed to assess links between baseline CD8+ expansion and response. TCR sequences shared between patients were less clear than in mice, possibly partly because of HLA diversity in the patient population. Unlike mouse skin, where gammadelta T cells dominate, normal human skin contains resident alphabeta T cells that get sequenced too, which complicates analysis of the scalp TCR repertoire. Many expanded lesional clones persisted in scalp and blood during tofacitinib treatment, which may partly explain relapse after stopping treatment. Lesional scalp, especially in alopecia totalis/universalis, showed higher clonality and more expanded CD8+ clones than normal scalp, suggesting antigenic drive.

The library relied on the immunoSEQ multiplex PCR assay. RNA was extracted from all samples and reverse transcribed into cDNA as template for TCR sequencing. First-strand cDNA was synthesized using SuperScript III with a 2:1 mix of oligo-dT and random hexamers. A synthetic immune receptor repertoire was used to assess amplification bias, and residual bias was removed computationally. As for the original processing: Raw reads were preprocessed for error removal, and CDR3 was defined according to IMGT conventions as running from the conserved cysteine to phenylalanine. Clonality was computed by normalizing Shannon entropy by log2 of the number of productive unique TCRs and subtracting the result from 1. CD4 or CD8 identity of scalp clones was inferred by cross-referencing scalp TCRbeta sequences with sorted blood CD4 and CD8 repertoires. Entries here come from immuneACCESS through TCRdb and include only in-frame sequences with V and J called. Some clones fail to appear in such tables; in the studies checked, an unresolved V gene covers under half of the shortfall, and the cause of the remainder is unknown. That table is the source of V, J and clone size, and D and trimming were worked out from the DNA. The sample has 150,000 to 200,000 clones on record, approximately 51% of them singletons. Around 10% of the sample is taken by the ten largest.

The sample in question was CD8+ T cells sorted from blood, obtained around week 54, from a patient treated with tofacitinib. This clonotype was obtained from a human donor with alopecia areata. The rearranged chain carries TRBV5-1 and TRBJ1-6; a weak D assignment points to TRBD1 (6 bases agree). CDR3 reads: CASSLARTDSPLHF. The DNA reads TGCGCCAGCAGCTTGGCCCGGACAGATTCACCCCTCCACTTT.